This TCR beta chain was recovered during a study of cytomegalovirus exposure and HLA in healthy donors. Study results and caveats: HLA alleles were associated with around 17,000 TCR beta sequences in a later analysis at 0.05 false discovery rate. Links to common viral pathogens appeared, in a later analysis, for several of the most significant clusters. Prior analysis indicated that the majority of TCR beta V segments exhibited productivity approximately 87% or approximately 30% of the time.

Trimming at V came to 2 bases and at J to 6 bases, leaving 8 bases not matched to a gene. The CDR3 length is 15 residues. The germline gives CDR1 SGHRS, CDR2 YFSETQ. This clone was recorded once. Its target is unknown. The study ran its PCR with 60 Vbeta and 13 Jbeta primers. Some clones are missing from TCRdb's copy, which holds only in-frame ones; the method was immunoSEQ multiplex PCR. The top ten clones hold approximately 2% of a sample with 130,000 or so clones, more than 60% of them seen once. The V gene is TRBV5-1, the J gene TRBJ2-1; the match to TRBD2 covers 7 bases. The origin of this receptor is a woman aged 35 to 49 in good health and CMV-seropositive. The material sequenced was PBMCs. This CDR3 is CASSFGGSGGNEQFF. CDR3 nucleotide sequence: TGCGCCAGCAGCTTCGGCGGGAGTGGTGGCAATGAGCAGTTCTTC.